This T cell receptor (beta chain) was captured in a study of blood T cell repertoires in COVID-19. Only in-frame clones appear in the TCRdb table, and some are missing; sequencing was by immunoSEQ multiplex PCR. In the table there are approximately 38,000 clones, about 80% of which are singletons. In germline, CDR1 is SNHLY, CDR2 FYNNEI. CDR3 length: 18 amino acids. V lost 6 bases and J lost 3; bases outside the gene matches: 10. The clonotype originates from a human donor with acute or convalescent COVID-19. The donor label of this sample is uncertain. Sequencing input: peripheral blood. The genes are TRBV2 and TRBJ2-2; 13 nucleotides agree with TRBD2. The CDR3 protein is CASSFTSGGAGDTGELFF. DNA for the CDR3: TGTGCCAGCAGCTTTACTAGCGGGGGGGCCGGCGACACCGGGGAGCTGTTTTTT.